A single sample gave rise to the 22 T cell receptor beta chains below, sequenced in a study of T cell changes during pregnancy in multiple sclerosis. TCRdb's table, derived via immunoSEQ multiplex PCR, lists solely in-frame clones and lacks some. In the table there are about 11,000 clones, about 94% of which are singletons. The sample consisted of CD4+ T cells from peripheral blood mononuclear cells, taken before pregnancy. These receptors came from a female donor with multiple sclerosis, enrolled in a pregnancy study.

This chain connects TRBV27 to TRBJ1-1; D is perhaps TRBD1 (5 bases). V gave up 3 bases and J gave up 2 bases, with 13 bases separating them. CDR1 MNHEY and CDR2 SMNVEV come from the germline V gene (reference sequence). The CDR3 covers 15 residues. CDR3 residues: CASSLRGSNNTEAFF. CDR3 bases: TGTGCCAGCAGTTTGCGGGGCAGCAATAACACTGAAGCTTTCTTT.

The chain has TRBV21-1 and TRBJ1-6. TRBV21-1 is noted as a pseudogene. The CDR3 is made up of 14 amino acids. This CDR3 is CASSKRREVSPLHF. DNA for the CDR3: TGTGCCAGCAGCAAGAGACGTGAGGTTTCACCCCTCCACTTT.

The chain recombines TRBV5-4 with TRBJ2-1; the D is unclear. This CDR3 is built from 12 residues. Germline loops: CDR1 SGHNT, CDR2 YYREEE (reference sequence). V lost 6 bases to trimming and J lost 8 bases, with 12 bases between them. The CDR3 sequence: CASMRSGDEQFF. CDR3 bases: TGTGCCAGCATGCGATCAGGCGATGAGCAGTTCTTC.

The chain joins TRBV28 to TRBJ1-2; 11 bases align to TRBD1. The CDR3 runs to 14 residues. Per germline, CDR1 MDHEN and CDR2 SYDVKM. Losses at the gene ends were 1 base for V and 6 bases for J; bases not matched to a gene: 1. The CDR3 DNA reads TGTGCCAGCAGTTTATTGGACAGGGGGCATGGCTACACCTTC. The encoded protein is CASSLLDRGHGYTF.

This sequence joins TRBV6-5 and TRBJ2-7; 7 bases align to TRBD2. CDR1 is MNHEY, CDR2 SVGAGI, per germline. This CDR3 spans 13 amino acids. V dropped 6 bases and J dropped 3; count of bases not matched to a gene: 5. The CDR3 bases are TGTGCCAGCAGCTCGGGACTACGCTACGAGCAGTACTTC. This gives the protein CASSSGLRYEQYF.

The chain has TRBV4-2 and TRBJ2-6; TRBD2 matches at 10 bases. The J segment lost 2 bases and the V segment lost 0 bases, leaving 7 bases of the junction unmatched. Germline-derived CDR1 and CDR2 are LGHNA and YNFKEQ. The CDR3 extends over 19 amino acids. Written as DNA, the CDR3 is TGTGCCAGCAGCCAAGATCTTGGAGCGGGGGGGCCTGGGGCCAACGTCCTGACTTTC. The encoded protein is CASSQDLGAGGPGANVLTF.

The V gene is TRBV5-1, the J gene TRBJ2-5, with 9 bases aligning to TRBD1. The germline V gene encodes CDR1 SGHRS and CDR2 YFSETQ. J lost 5 bases, V lost 4 bases, and 3 bases had no gene match. The CDR3 has 13 residues. The CDR3 loop is CASSTGGGETQYF. CDR3 nucleotide sequence: TGCGCCAGCAGCACAGGGGGCGGTGAGACCCAGTACTTC.

This sequence joins TRBV18 and TRBJ2-2; possibly TRBD2 for D (6 bases). Trimming removed 6 bases from V and 4 bases from J, with 15 bases in between. This CDR3 has 15 amino acids. Germline V CDR1 and CDR2: KGHSH, LQKENI. CDR3 residues: CASSEVAEGTGELFF. The CDR3 region has the DNA TGTGCCAGCTCGGAGGTAGCGGAGGGCACCGGGGAGCTGTTTTTT.

The rearrangement joins TRBV27 to TRBJ1-5; D is uncertain. CDR3 length equals 18 residues. The V end was cut by 5 bases, the J end by 4 bases, with 24 bases between. Per the germline V gene, CDR1 is MNHEY and CDR2 is SMNVEV (reference sequence). The CDR3: CASSPSGTGAPLNQPQHF. The CDR3 coding sequence is TGTGCCAGCAGTCCCTCTGGCACGGGTGCGCCGTTGAATCAGCCCCAGCATTTT.

J is TRBJ1-2 and V is TRBV11-2; D is undetermined. The CDR3 is 14 residues long. Trimming cost V 0 bases and J 4 bases, with 9 bases left between them. Germline V gene sequence: CDR1 SGHAT, CDR2 FQNNGV. This CDR3 reads CASSLEATFYGYTF. The CDR3 DNA reads TGTGCCAGCAGCTTAGAGGCAACCTTCTATGGCTACACCTTC.

The J gene is TRBJ2-7, the V gene TRBV7-9; TRBD2 agrees at 8 bases. CDR1 is SEHNR, CDR2 FQNEAQ, per germline (reference sequence). The V and J ends lost 8 bases and 5 bases, in that order; junction bases with no gene match: 23. The CDR3 runs to 18 residues. The CDR3 sequence is CASAGGPESGLGPNEQYF. The CDR3 region has the DNA TGTGCCAGCGCCGGGGGACCTGAATCGGGACTAGGCCCCAACGAGCAGTACTTC.

The chain is built from TRBV2 and TRBJ1-5; 10 bases are shared with TRBD1. Trimming removed 10 bases from V and 6 bases from J; junction bases left unmatched: 12. Germline V CDR1 and CDR2: SNHLY, FYNNEI. This CDR3 has 15 residues. The CDR3 loop reads CATTLDRGSGQPQHF. The CDR3 DNA is TGTGCCACCACCTTGGACAGGGGGAGTGGTCAGCCCCAGCATTTT.

The chain employs TRBV29-1 and TRBJ2-5, with a weak D call TRBD1 (6 bases). The V end was cut by 5 bases, the J end by 5 bases, with 15 bases between. The CDR3 runs 13 residues. Germline lookup yields CDR1 SQVTM and CDR2 ANQGSEA. CDR3 region: CSVHRVPRETQYF. In nucleotides, the CDR3 is TGCAGCGTTCACAGGGTCCCACGGGAGACCCAGTACTTC.

The chain employs TRBV9 and TRBJ2-1, with TRBD2 matching over 9 bases. Germline CDR1 reads SGDLS; CDR2 reads YYNGEE. Trimming took 3 bases from V and 9 from J; bases not matched to a gene: 10. The CDR3 is made up of 15 amino acids. Here the CDR3 reads CASSESGTSRSEQFF. In nucleotides, the CDR3 is TGTGCCAGCAGCGAATCCGGGACTAGCAGGTCTGAGCAGTTCTTC. Together with reference TRBV9 and TRBJ2-1, the CDR3 gives the full variable domain: DSGVTQTPKHLITATGQRVTLRCSPRSGDLSVYWYQQSLDQGLQFLIQYYNGEERAKGNILERFSAQQFPDLHSELNLSSLELGDSALYFCASSESGTSRSEQFFGPGTRLTVL.

This clone has just a few counts. The chain uses TRBV5-1 and TRBJ1-6; D perhaps matches TRBD1 (6 bases). Trimming shortened V by 0 bases and J by 7 bases, and 14 bases separated the two germline ends. Per germline, CDR1 SGHRS and CDR2 YFSETQ. The CDR3 sequence is 16 residues long. The CDR3 loop reads CASSLAPRGANSPLHF. The DNA for the CDR3 is TGCGCCAGCAGCTTGGCCCCCCGGGGGGCGAATTCACCCCTCCACTTT.

The V and J genes are TRBV27 and TRBJ1-1; 8 bases match TRBD1. Germline lookup yields CDR1 MNHEY and CDR2 SMNVEV (reference sequence). V gave up 6 bases and J gave up 1 base; unmatched junction bases: 7. The CDR3 length is 15 residues. The CDR3 nucleotides are TGTGCCAGCAGGATCGCCGGGACAGGGAACACTGAAGCTTTCTTT. Protein sequence: CASRIAGTGNTEAFF.

This rearrangement joins TRBV19 to TRBJ2-7; D possibly corresponds to TRBD2 (5 bases). Germline CDR1 is LNHDA and CDR2 is SQIVND (reference sequence). Trimming cost V 5 bases and J 2 bases, with 13 bases left between them. CDR3 size: 14 residues. CDR3 in DNA: TGTGCCAGTAGTCCCGGGGTGACAACCTACGAGCAGTACTTC. Its translation: CASSPGVTTYEQYF.

J is TRBJ1-5 and V is TRBV19; 9 bases match TRBD1. The germline CDR1 and CDR2 sequences are LNHDA and SQIVND (reference sequence). J was trimmed by 6 bases and V by 3 bases; bases with no gene match: 9. This CDR3 is built from 16 residues. Here the CDR3 DNA reads TGTGCCAGTAGTATGACACAGGGGGCCGCGGGTCAGCCCCAGCATTTT. This sequence encodes CASSMTQGAAGQPQHF.

This chain joins TRBV9 and TRBJ1-6; D is possibly TRBD1 (6 bases). V lost 3 bases and J 9 bases, leaving 16 bases between the germline ends. The CDR3 has 15 amino acids. CDR1 is SGDLS and CDR2 is YYNGEE in the germline V gene. The CDR3 DNA sequence: TGTGCCAGCAGCGCGGACGGGGGGGCAGGTTCACCCCTCCACTTT. Protein product: CASSADGGAGSPLHF.

This clone came up once. The chain combines TRBV6-1 with TRBJ2-5, with TRBD1 matching over 7 bases. Trimming took 6 bases from V and 2 from J; bases not matched to a gene: 3. The CDR3 has 13 amino acids. In germline, CDR1 is MNHNS, CDR2 SASEGT. The CDR3 DNA reads as TGTGCCAGCAGGGGACAGAGACAAGAGACCCAGTACTTC. Translated, it gives CASRGQRQETQYF.

V gene TRBV30 combines with J gene TRBJ2-3, with a possible D match to TRBD2 (6 bases). The V gene lost 0 bases and the J gene lost 1 base, with 11 bases spanning the gap. There are 15 residues in the CDR3. Germline assignment: CDR1 GTSNPN and CDR2 SVGIG (reference sequence). CDR3 in amino acids: CAWSVGGARTDTQYF. The CDR3 DNA follows: TGTGCCTGGAGTGTAGGAGGGGCCCGCACAGATACGCAGTATTTT.

CDR3 residues: CASSAPGGPLDEQFF. For the CDR3, the DNA is TGTGCCAGCAGCGCCCCGGGGGGCCCCCTTGATGAGCAGTTCTTC. The rearrangement joins TRBV9 to TRBJ2-1; tentatively, D is TRBD2 (7 bases). The V end lost 3 bases, the J end lost 8 bases, and 18 bases lay between the germline ends. The CDR3 covers 15 residues. CDR1 and CDR2 from the germline V gene are SGDLS and YYNGEE.